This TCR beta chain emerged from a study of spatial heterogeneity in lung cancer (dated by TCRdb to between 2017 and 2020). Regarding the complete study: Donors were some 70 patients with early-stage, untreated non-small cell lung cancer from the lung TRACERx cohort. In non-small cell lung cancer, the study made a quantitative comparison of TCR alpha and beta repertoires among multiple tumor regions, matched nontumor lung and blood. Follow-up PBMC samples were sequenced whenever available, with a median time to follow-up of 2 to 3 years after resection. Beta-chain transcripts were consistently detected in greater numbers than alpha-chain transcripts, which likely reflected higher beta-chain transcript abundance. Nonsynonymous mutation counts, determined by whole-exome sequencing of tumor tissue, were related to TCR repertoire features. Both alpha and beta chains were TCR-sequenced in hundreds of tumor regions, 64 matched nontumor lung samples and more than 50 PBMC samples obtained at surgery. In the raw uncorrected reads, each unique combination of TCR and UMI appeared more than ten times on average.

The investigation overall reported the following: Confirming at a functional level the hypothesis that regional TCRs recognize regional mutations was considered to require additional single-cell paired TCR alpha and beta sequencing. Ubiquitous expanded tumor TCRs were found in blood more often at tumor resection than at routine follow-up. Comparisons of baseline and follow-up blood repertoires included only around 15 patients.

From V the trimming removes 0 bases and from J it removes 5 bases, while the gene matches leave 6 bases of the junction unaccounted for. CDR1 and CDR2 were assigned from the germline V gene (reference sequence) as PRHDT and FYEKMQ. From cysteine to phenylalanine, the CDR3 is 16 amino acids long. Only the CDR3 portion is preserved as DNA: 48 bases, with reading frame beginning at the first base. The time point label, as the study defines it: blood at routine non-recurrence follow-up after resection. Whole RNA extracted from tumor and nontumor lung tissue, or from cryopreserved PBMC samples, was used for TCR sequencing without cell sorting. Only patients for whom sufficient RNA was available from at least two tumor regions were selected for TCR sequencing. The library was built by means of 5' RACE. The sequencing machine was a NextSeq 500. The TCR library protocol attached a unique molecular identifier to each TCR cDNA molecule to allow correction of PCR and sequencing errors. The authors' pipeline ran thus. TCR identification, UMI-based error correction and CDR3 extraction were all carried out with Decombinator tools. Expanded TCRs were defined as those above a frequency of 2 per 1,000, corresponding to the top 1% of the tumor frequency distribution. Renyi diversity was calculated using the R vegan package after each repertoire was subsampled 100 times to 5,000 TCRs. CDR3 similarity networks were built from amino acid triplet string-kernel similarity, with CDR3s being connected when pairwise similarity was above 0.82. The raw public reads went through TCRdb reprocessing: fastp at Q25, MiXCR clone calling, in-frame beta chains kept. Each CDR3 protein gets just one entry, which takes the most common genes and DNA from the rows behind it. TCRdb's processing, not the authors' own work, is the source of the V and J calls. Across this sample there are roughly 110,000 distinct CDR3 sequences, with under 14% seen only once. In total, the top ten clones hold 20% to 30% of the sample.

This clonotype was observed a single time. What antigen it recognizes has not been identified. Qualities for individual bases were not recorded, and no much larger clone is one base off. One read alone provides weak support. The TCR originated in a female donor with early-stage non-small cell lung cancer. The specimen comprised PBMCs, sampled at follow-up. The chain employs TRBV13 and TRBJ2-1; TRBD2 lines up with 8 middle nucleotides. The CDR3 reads CASSLGLAATNNEQFF. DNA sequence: TGTGCCAGCAGCTTAGGACTAGCGGCAACTAACAATGAGCAGTTCTTC.